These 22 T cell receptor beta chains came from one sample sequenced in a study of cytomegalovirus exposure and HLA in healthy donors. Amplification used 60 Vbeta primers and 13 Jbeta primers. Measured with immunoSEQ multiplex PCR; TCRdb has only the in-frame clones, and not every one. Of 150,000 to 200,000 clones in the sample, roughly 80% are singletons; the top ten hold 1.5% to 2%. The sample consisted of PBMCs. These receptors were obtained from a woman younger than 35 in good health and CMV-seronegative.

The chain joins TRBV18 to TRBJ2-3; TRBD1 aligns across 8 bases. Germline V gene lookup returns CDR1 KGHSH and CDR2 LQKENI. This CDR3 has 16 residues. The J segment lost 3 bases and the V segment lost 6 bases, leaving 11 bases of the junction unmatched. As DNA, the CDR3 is TGTGCCAGCTCGCTCGTCGCTGGACAGGGAACAGATACGCAGTATTTT. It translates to CASSLVAGQGTDTQYF. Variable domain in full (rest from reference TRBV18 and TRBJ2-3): NAGVMQNPRHLVRRRGQEARLRCSPMKGHSHVYWYRQLPEEGLKFMVYLQKENIIDESGMPKERFSAEFPKEGPSILRIQQVVRGDSAAYFCASSLVAGQGTDTQYFGPGTRLTVL.

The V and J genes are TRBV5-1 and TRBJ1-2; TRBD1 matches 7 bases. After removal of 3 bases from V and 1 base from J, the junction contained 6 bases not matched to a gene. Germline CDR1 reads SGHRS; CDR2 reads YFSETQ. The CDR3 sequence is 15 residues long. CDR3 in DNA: TGCGCCAGCAGCTGGGGGACAGAACTTAACTATGGCTACACCTTC. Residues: CASSWGTELNYGYTF.

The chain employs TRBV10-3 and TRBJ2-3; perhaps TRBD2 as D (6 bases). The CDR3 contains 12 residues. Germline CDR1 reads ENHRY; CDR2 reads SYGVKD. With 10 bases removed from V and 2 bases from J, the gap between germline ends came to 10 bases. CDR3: CANSGDTDTQYF. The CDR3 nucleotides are TGTGCCAACTCGGGAGACACAGATACGCAGTATTTT.

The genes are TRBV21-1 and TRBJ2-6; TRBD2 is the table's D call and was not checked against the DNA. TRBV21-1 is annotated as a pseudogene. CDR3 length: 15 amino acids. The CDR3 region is CASSSGVSGANVLTF. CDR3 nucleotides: TGTGCCAGCAGCAGCGGAGTATCTGGGGCCAACGTCCTGACTTTC.

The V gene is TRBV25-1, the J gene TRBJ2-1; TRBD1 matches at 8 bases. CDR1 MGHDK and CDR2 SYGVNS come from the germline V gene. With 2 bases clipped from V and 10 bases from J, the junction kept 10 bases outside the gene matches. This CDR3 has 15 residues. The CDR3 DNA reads TGTGCCAGCAGTGAAGTCGGTGACAGGGGAGGCGAGCAGTTCTTC. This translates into CASSEVGDRGGEQFF.

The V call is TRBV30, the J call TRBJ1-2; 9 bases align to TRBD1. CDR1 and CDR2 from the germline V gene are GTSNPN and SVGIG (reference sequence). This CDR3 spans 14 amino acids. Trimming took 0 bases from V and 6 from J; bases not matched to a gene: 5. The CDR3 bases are TGTGCCTGGAGTGTTAACAGGGGGCAGGATGGCTACACCTTC. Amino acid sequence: CAWSVNRGQDGYTF.

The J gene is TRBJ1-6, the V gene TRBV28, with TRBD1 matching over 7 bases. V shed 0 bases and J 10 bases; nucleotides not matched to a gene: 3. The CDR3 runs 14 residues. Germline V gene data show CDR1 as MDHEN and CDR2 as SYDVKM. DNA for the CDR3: TGTGCCAGCAGTTTATGGCAGGGGGGATCACCCCTCCACTTT. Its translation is CASSLWQGGSPLHF.

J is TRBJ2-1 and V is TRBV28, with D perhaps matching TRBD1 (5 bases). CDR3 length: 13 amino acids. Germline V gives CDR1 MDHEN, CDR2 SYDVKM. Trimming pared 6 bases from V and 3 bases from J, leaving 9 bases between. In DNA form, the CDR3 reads TGTGCCAGCAGCCCCAGGGACTACAATGAGCAGTTCTTC. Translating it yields CASSPRDYNEQFF.

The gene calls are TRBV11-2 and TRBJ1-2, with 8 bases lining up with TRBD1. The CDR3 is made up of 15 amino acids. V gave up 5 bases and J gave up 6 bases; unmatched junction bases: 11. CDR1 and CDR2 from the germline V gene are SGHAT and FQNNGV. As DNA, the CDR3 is TGTGCCAGCAGCCGGCGGCAGGGGGCTACGGATGGCTACACCTTC. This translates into CASSRRQGATDGYTF.

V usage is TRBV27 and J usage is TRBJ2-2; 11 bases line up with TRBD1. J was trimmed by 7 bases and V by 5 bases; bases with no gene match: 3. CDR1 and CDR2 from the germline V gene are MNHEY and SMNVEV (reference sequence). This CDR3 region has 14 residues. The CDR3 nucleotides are TGTGCCAGCAGTCGGGACAGGGGGATCGGGGAGCTGTTTTTT. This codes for CASSRDRGIGELFF.

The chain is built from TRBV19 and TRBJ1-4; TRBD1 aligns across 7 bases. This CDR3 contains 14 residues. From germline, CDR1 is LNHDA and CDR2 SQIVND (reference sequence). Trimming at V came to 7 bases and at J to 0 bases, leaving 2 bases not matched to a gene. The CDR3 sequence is CASTGTATNEKLFF. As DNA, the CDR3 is TGTGCCAGTACAGGGACAGCAACTAATGAAAAACTGTTTTTT.

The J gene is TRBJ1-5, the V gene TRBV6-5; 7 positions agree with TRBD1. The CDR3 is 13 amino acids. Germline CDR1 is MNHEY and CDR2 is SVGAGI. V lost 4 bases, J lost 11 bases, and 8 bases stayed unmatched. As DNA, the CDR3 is TGTGCCAGCAGTTCCCCGCCAGGACAGGCCCAGCATTTT. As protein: CASSSPPGQAQHF.

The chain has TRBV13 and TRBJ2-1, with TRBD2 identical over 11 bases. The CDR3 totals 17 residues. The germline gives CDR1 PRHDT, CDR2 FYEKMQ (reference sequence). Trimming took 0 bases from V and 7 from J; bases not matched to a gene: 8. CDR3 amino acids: CASSLGGTSGEGNEQFF. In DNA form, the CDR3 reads TGTGCCAGCAGCTTAGGCGGGACTAGCGGAGAGGGGAATGAGCAGTTCTTC. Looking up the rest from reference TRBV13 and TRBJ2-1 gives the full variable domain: AAGVIQSPRHLIKEKRETATLKCYPIPRHDTVYWYQQGPGQDPQFLISFYEKMQSDKGSIPDRFSAQQFSDYHSELNMSSLELGDSALYFCASSLGGTSGEGNEQFFGPGTRLTVL.

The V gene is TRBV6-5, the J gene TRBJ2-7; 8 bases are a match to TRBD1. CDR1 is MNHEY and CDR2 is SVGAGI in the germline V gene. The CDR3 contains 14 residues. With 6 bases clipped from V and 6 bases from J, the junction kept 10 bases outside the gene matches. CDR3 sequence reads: CASSPGQGRREQYV. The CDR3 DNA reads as TGTGCCAGCAGCCCCGGACAGGGAAGGCGCGAGCAGTACGTC.

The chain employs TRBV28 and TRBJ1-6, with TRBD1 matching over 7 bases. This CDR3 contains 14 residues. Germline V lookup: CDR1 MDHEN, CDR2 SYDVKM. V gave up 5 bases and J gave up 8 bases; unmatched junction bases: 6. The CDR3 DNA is TGTGCCAGCAGTACGTCAGGGGGATATTCACCCCTCCACTTT. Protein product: CASSTSGGYSPLHF.

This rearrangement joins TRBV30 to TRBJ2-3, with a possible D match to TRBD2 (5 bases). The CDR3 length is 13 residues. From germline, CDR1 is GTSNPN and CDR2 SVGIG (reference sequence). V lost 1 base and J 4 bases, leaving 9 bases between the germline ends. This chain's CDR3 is CAWSALAPDTQYF. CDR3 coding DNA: TGTGCCTGGAGTGCCCTAGCCCCAGATACGCAGTATTTT.

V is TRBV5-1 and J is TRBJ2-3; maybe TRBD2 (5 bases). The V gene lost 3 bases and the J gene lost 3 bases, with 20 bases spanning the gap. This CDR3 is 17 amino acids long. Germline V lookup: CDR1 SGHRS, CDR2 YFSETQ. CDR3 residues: CASSSLGLAETTDTQYF. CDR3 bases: TGCGCCAGCAGCTCCCTTGGGCTAGCTGAAACAACAGATACGCAGTATTTT.

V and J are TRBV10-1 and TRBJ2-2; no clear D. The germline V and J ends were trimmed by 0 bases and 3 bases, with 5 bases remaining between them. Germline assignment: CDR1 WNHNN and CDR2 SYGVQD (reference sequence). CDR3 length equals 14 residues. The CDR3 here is CASSESRDTGELFF. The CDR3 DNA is TGCGCCAGCAGTGAGTCCCGTGACACCGGGGAGCTGTTTTTT.

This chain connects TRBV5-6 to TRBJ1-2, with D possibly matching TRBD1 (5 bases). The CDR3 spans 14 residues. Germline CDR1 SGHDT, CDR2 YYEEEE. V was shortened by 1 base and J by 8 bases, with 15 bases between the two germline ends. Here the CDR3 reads CASSLIGGGEGYTF. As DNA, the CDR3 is TGTGCCAGCAGCTTGATTGGGGGAGGGGAAGGCTACACCTTC.

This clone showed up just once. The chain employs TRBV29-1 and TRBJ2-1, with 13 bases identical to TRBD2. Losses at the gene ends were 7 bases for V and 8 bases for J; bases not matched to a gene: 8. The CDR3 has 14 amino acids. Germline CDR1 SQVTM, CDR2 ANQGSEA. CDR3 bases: TGCAGCGCTGCGACTAGCGGGAGGTTGGATGAGCAGTTCTTC. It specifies CSAATSGRLDEQFF.

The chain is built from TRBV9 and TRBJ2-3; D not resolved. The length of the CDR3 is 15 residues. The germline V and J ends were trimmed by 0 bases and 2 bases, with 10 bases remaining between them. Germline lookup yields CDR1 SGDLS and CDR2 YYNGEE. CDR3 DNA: TGTGCCAGCAGCGTAGATCAGCGACCCACAGATACGCAGTATTTT. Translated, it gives CASSVDQRPTDTQYF.

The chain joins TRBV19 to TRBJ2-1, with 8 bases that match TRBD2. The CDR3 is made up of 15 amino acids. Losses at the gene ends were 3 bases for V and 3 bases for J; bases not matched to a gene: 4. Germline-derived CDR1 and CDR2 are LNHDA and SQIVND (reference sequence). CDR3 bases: TGTGCCAGTAGTATCTTTAGCGGGAACTACAATGAGCAGTTCTTC. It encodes CASSIFSGNYNEQFF.